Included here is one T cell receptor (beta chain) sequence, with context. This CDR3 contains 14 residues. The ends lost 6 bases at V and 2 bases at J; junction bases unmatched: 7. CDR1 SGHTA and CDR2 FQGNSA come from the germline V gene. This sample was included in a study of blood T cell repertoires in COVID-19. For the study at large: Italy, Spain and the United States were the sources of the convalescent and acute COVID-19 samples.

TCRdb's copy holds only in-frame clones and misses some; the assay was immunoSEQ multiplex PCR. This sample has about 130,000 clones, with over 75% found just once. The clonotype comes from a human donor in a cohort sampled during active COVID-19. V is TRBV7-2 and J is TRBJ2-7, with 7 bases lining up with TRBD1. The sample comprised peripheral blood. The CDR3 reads CASRGPGTAYEQYF. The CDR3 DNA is TGTGCCAGCAGGGGTCCCGGGACAGCCTACGAGCAGTACTTC.